What follows describes a single T cell receptor beta chain. Its antigen remains undetermined. Base qualities are not provided; no much larger clone lies one nucleotide away. This sample stems from a study of OX40 agonist ivuxolimab in advanced cancers. In terms of the full investigation: The costimulatory receptor OX40 (CD134) was targeted by ivuxolimab, a fully human IgG2 agonistic monoclonal antibody. Intravenous ivuxolimab was administered to patients every 2 weeks at six dose levels: 0.01, 0.1, 0.3, 1.5, 3 and 10 mg/kg. Of the roughly 52 dose-escalation patients, hepatocellular carcinoma was present in about 19, melanoma in some 15, renal cell carcinoma in 9 and head and neck cancer in 9. In the dose-escalation cohort, around four fifths of patients were male, and the mean age was approximately 60 years with a range of about 20 to 79. Prior anti-PD-1, anti-PD-L1 or anti-CTLA-4 therapy was permitted, and approximately 41% of dose-escalation patients had received checkpoint inhibitors. Partial responses occurred in three dose-escalation patients, of whom one had hepatocellular carcinoma and two had cutaneous melanoma. The purpose of peripheral TCRbeta sequencing was to test whether ivuxolimab changed TCR sequence diversity and led to clonal T-cell expansion. The monotherapy dose-escalation portion (N of about 47 patients) of the phase I ivuxolimab trial is reported in the paper.

To sequence the TCRbeta CDR3 region, genomic DNA was isolated from the sorted cells. The immunoSEQ Assay was used for sequencing of TCRbeta CDR3 regions. TCRdb's version of the immuneACCESS table is confined to in-frame rearrangements and falls short of the full clone set. An unresolved V gene accounts for under half of the shortfall where checked; the remainder is of unknown origin. The sample table lists about 68,000 clones, approximately 80% of them with a count of one. Under 2% of the sample is held by the ten biggest clonotypes. The trial excluded patients who had a history of autoimmune disease or were on systemic immunosuppression. Peripheral blood for TCR sequencing was collected from all dose cohorts at baseline, on cycle 4 day 1, and on cycle 7 day 1. The samples were taken from a phase I, first-in-human, multicenter, open-label dose-escalation trial of ivuxolimab. Adults with locally advanced or metastatic melanoma, renal cell, hepatocellular, or head and neck squamous cell carcinoma were enrolled in the trial. Before TCR sequencing, CD4+ T cells and CD8+ T cells were sorted from peripheral blood as separate populations.

The study at large found these results: Clonal expansion of both CD4+ and CD8+ blood T cells was observed from baseline to week 6 at doses 0.1 to 3.0 mg/kg. In partial responders in the 0.1-3.0 mg/kg groups, normalized peripheral clonal expansion was found to be among the lowest, especially among CD8+ T cells. On average, CD8+ T cells showed more expanded clones than CD4+ T cells after ivuxolimab. The antigen specificity of the clonally expanded peripheral T cells was not determined. Low levels of normalized T-cell clonal expansion were also seen in some patients who did not respond.

As encoded in the germline V gene, CDR1 is SGHRS while CDR2 is YFSETQ. V is pruned by 0 bases and J by 5 bases, leaving 5 bases of the junction without a gene match. There are 14 amino acids in the CDR3, from cysteine to phenylalanine inclusive. Just the 42-base CDR3 DNA is kept, in frame starting at base 1. The TCR originated in an adult with an advanced solid tumor such as melanoma, head and neck, liver or kidney cancer. The sample consisted of CD4+ or CD8+ T cells sorted from blood, taken in a trial of the OX40 agonist ivuxolimab. The chain couples TRBV5-1 to TRBJ2-7, and 7 junctional nucleotides match TRBD2. The DNA reads TGCGCCAGCAGCTTGGCCGCGGGGGTAAACGAGCAGTACTTC. Its protein is CASSLAAGVNEQYF.